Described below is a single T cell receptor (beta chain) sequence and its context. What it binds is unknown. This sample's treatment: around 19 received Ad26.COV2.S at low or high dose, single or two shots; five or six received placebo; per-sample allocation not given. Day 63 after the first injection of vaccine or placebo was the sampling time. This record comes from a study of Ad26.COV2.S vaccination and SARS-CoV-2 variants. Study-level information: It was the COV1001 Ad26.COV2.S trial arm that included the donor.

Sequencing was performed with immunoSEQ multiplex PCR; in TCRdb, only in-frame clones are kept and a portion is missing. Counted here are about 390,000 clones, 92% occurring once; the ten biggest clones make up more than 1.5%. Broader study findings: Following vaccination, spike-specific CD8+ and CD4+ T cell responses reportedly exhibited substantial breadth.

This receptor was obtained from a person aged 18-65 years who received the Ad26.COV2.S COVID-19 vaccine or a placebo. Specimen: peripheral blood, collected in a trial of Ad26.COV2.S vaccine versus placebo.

This chain's CDR3 is CASSQDGGLAGTTGELFF. The CDR3 DNA is TGCGCCAGCAGCCAAGATGGAGGACTAGCGGGGACCACCGGGGAGCTGTTTTTT. The chain is built from TRBV4-1 and TRBJ2-2; TRBD2 matches at 12 bases. This CDR3 is built from 18 residues. Per germline, CDR1 MGHRA and CDR2 YSYEKL. The V and J ends lost 0 bases and 4 bases, in that order; junction bases with no gene match: 6.